A selection of T cell receptor beta chains follows, all from one sample in a study of CD8 T cells in Susac syndrome. TCRdb reprocessed the immunoSEQ multiplex PCR reads via MiXCR and lists one record per CDR3 protein. The sample includes some 200,000 distinct CDR3 sequences, around 95% of them seen just once. The sequencing input was CD4+ T cells from PBMCs. The receptors were gathered from a human donor with Susac syndrome. CDR3s leave out the opening cysteine and the closing phenylalanine or tryptophan.

J: TRBJ1-5; V: TRBV5-6; CDR3: ASSLGQVIQPQH
J: TRBJ1-2; V: TRBV20-1; CDR3: SATGSDYGYT
J: TRBJ2-7; V: TRBV19; CDR3: ASNRDRDYEQY
J: TRBJ2-7; V: TRBV4-3; CDR3: ASSQAASGGAASEQY
J: TRBJ2-6; V: TRBV7-3; CDR3: ASSSSHSGANVLT
J: TRBJ2-7; V: TRBV6-5; CDR3: ASSYPRDGRYEQY
J: TRBJ1-2; V: TRBV30; CDR3: AWSVGYSGYT
J: TRBJ2-7; V: TRBV12-3/TRBV12-4; CDR3: ASSLKLAGGYEQY
J: TRBJ2-5; V: TRBV6-5; CDR3: ASRIRTGLRETQY
J: TRBJ1-2; V: TRBV12-3/TRBV12-4; CDR3: ASSFAADLYGYT
J: TRBJ1-4; V: TRBV11-1; CDR3: ASSQRWDGRNEKLF
J: TRBJ2-7; V: TRBV2; CDR3: ASSRLGSYEQY
J: TRBJ1-5; V: TRBV2; CDR3: ASSGGYDNQPQH
J: TRBJ2-1; V: TRBV6-2/TRBV6-3; CDR3: ASSGLAGGRNEQF
J: TRBJ1-2; V: TRBV30; CDR3: AWRQWGLANYGYT
J: TRBJ1-4; V: TRBV18; CDR3: ASSREVGEKLF